This is a list of T cell receptor beta chains from one sample in a study of T cells in Graves' hyperthyroidism and ophthalmopathy. TCRdb analysed the multiplex PCR reads with MiXCR anew, one entry per CDR3 protein. Of roughly 350,000 distinct CDR3 sequences in the sample, more than 12% are singletons; the top ten hold 15% to 20%. Sequencing was performed on blood. Receptors originate from a woman aged 25 to 45 with Graves' ophthalmopathy. Both conserved end residues are part of each CDR3. A D gene is named only where the DNA matches it firmly. Clone size is stated in some rows and not others, as once, few, many or a class when expanded.

d_call j_call v_call clone_size cdr3_aa cdr3_nt
- TRBJ2-5 TRBV6-8 many CASSYPWIQETQYF TGTGCCAGCAGTTACCCGTGGATTCAAGAGACCCAGTACTTC
- TRBJ2-7 TRBV9 few CASSVGRLEDEQYF TGTGCCAGCAGCGTAGGAAGACTGGAGGACGAGCAGTACTTC
- TRBJ2-7 TRBV18 many CASSPRQIYEQYF TGTGCCAGCTCACCCCGGCAGATCTACGAGCAGTACTTC
- TRBJ2-7 TRBV7-2 many CASSSDPGPNYEQYF TGTGCCAGCAGCTCAGACCCGGGACCCAACTACGAGCAGTACTTC
- TRBJ2-7 TRBV6-1 many CASTGTNGYEQYF TGTGCCAGCACCGGGACAAACGGGTACGAGCAGTACTTC
TRBD2 TRBJ2-1 TRBV12-3/TRBV12-4 many CASRRGGATGGEQFF TGTGCCAGCAGGCGCGGGGGGGCCACCGGGGGGGAGCAGTTCTTC
- TRBJ2-3 TRBV2 many CASGRTDTQYF TGTGCCAGCGGGCGGACAGATACGCAGTATTTT
- TRBJ1-1 TRBV10-3 many CAISEELLLNTEAFF TGTGCCATCAGTGAAGAGTTGCTACTAAACACTGAAGCTTTCTTT
TRBD2 TRBJ2-1 TRBV30 - CAWGREQSKRGSNEQFF TGTGCCTGGGGGCGGGAGCAAAGCAAACGGGGAAGCAATGAGCAGTTCTTC
- TRBJ2-6 TRBV3-1 - CASSRTGSGANALTF TGTGCCAGCAGCCGAACCGGCTCTGGGGCCAACGCCCTGACTTTC
- TRBJ1-1 TRBV3-1 many CASSPQGAPLNTEAFF TGTGCCAGCAGCCCCCAGGGAGCGCCCTTGAACACTGAAGCTTTCTTT
- TRBJ2-2 TRBV7-9 many CASSLPRVRGTNTGELFF TGTGCCAGCAGCTTACCCCGCGTGAGGGGGACGAACACCGGGGAGCTGTTTTTT
- TRBJ1-2 TRBV6-1 - CASSEAQDYGYTF TGTGCCAGCAGTGAAGCCCAAGACTATGGCTACACCTTC
- TRBJ2-7 TRBV12-3/TRBV12-4 few CASSPFGEEQYF TGTGCCAGCAGCCCATTTGGCGAGGAGCAGTACTTC
TRBD1 TRBJ2-7 TRBV10-2 many CASSGDSSYEQYF TGCGCCAGCAGTGGGGACAGCTCCTACGAGCAGTACTTC
TRBD1 TRBJ1-2 TRBV20-1 many CSAEEQGLVYGYTF TGCAGTGCGGAAGAACAGGGGCTGGTCTATGGCTACACCTTC
- TRBJ2-7 TRBV10-2 many CASSEWGRQGGLSSYEQYF TGCGCCAGCAGTGAGTGGGGGCGTCAGGGGGGTTTGAGCTCCTACGAGCAGTACTTC
- TRBJ2-5 TRBV4-1 many CASSQEPWGHVKETQYF TGCGCCAGCAGCCAAGAACCCTGGGGACATGTAAAAGAGACCCAGTACTTC
- TRBJ1-4 TRBV25-1 few CASSDWISTNEKLFF TGTGCCAGCAGTGATTGGATATCAACTAATGAAAAACTGTTTTTT
TRBD1 TRBJ2-1 TRBV4-1 many CASSHPGDRGNEQFF TGCGCCAGCAGCCACCCCGGGGACAGGGGCAATGAGCAGTTCTTC
- TRBJ2-6 TRBV28 many CASSFPGAAGANVLTF TGTGCCAGCAGTTTTCCGGGGGCCGCTGGGGCCAACGTCCTGACTTTC
- TRBJ2-6 TRBV3-1 many CASSQLSGANVLTF TGTGCCAGCAGCCAGTTATCTGGGGCCAACGTCCTGACTTTC
- TRBJ1-4 TRBV7-3 many CASSPKGYRRTNEKLFF TGTGCCAGCAGCCCCAAGGGATACCGTCGGACTAATGAAAAACTGTTTTTT
- TRBJ1-2 TRBV7-9 few CASSFYLAGNYGYTF TGTGCCAGCAGCTTCTACTTGGCAGGAAACTATGGCTACACCTTC
- TRBJ2-6 TRBV5-1 many CASSLEAFSGANVLTF TGCGCCAGCAGCTTGGAGGCATTCTCTGGGGCCAACGTCCTGACTTTC
TRBD1 TRBJ1-2 TRBV28 many CASSKQGANYGYTF TGTGCCAGCAGCAAGCAGGGGGCTAACTATGGCTACACCTTC
- TRBJ2-7 TRBV12-3/TRBV12-4 many CASSLRTPYEQYF TGTGCCAGCAGTTTAAGGACCCCCTACGAGCAGTACTTC